This T cell receptor (beta chain) is drawn from a study of T-cell memory formation after mild COVID-19. This clonotype was seen a handful of times. The antigen remains unidentified. Study-level findings and limits: Researchers could not confirm that second-wave clones peaking on day 37 targeted SARS-CoV-2. Clones shrinking between day 15 and 85 showed a balanced CD4/CD8 split, and those that grew later tilted toward CD4+.

Each CDR3 protein is one row after TCRdb ran MiXCR on the 5' RACE reads. The sample records 10,000 to 15,000 distinct CDR3 sequences, 16% being singletons. V lost 5 bases and J lost 8, with 24 bases in between. Germline loops: CDR1 SNHLY, CDR2 FYNNEI. The CDR3 runs to 16 residues. The chain has TRBV2 and TRBJ1-2; maybe TRBD1 (6 bases). Sequences were obtained from PBMCs or a T cell subset sorted from them (not recorded which). This clonotype originated in a man aged 18 to 30 who had mild COVID-19 (a few samples of this study predate the infection). Cell type and time point are not known. The CDR3 nucleotides are TGTGCCAGCAGTACAACCCCGACATGGGGGGCGGGCGGCTACACCTTC. This codes for CASSTTPTWGAGGYTF.